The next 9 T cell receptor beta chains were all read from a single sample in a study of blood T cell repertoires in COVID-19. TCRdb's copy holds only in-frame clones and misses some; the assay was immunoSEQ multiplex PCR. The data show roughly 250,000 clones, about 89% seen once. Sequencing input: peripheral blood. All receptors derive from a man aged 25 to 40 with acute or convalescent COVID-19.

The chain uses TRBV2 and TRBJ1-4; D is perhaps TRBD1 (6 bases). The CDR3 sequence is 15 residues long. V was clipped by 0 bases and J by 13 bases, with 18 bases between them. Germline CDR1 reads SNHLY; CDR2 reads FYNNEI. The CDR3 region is CASSEARQGRAGLFF. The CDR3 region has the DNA TGTGCCAGCAGTGAAGCGCGGCAGGGGAGGGCGGGACTGTTTTTT. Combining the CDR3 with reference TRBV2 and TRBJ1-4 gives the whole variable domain EPEVTQTPSHQVTQMGQEVILRCVPISNHLYFYWYRQILGQKVEFLVSFYNNEISEKSEIFDDQFSVERPDGSNFTLKIRSTKLEDSAMYFCASSEARQGRAGLFFGSGTQLSVL.

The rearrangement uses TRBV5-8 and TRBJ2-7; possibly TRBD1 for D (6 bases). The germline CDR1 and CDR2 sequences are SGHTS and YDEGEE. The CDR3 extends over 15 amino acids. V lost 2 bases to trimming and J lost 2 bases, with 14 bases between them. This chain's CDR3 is CASSLMAGVPYEQYF. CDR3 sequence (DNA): TGTGCCAGCAGCTTAATGGCAGGGGTTCCCTACGAGCAGTACTTC. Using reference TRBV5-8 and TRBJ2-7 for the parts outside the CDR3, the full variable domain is EAGVTQSPTHLIKTRGQQATLRCSPISGHTSVYWYQQALGLGLQFLLWYDEGEERNRGNFPPRFSGRQFPNYSSELNVNALELEDSALYLCASSLMAGVPYEQYFGPGTRLTVT.

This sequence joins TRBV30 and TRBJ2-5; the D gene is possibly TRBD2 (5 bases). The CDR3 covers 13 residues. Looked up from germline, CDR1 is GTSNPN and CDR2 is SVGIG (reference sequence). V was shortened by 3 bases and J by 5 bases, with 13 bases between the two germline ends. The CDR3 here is CAWSARARETQYF. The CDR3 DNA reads TGTGCCTGGAGCGCGCGGGCCAGGGAGACCCAGTACTTC.

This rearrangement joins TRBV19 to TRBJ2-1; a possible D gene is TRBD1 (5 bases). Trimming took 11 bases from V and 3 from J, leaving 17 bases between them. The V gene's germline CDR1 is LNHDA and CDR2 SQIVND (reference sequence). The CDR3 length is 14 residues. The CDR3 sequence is CASSTQGVYNEQFF. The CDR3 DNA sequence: TGTGCCTCCAGTACCCAGGGTGTCTACAATGAGCAGTTCTTC. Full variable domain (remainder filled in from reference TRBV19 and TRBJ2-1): DGGITQSPKYLFRKEGQNVTLSCEQNLNHDAMYWYRQDPGQGLRLIYYSQIVNDFQKGDIAEGYSVSREKKESFPLTVTSAQKNPTAFYLCASSTQGVYNEQFFGPGTRLTVL.

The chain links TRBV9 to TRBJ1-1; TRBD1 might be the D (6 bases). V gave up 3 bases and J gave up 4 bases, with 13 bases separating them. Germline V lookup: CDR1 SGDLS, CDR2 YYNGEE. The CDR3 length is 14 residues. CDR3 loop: CASSAQGGSTEAFF. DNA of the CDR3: TGTGCCAGCAGCGCACAGGGTGGCTCCACTGAAGCTTTCTTT.

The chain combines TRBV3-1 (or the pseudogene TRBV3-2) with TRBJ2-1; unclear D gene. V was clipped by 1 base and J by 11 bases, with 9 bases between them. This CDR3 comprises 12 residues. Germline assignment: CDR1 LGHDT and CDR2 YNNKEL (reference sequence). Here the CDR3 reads CASSQGQTKQFF. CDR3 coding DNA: TGTGCCAGCAGCCAAGGCCAGACAAAGCAGTTCTTC.

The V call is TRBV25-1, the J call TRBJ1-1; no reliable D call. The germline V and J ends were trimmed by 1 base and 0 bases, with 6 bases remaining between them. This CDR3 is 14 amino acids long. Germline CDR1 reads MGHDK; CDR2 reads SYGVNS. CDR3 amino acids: CASSESQLNTEAFF. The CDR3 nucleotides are TGTGCCAGCAGTGAATCTCAGTTGAACACTGAAGCTTTCTTT.

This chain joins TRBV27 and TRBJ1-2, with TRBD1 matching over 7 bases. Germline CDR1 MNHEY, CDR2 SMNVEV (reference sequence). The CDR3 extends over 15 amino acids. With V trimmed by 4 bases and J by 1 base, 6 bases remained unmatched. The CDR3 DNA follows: TGTGCCAGCAGTTCAGCCGGGACAGATAACTATGGCTACACCTTC. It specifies CASSSAGTDNYGYTF.

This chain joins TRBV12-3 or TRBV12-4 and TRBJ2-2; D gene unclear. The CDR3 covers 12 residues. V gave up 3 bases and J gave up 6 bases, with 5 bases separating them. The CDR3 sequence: CASSFGPGELFF. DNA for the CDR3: TGTGCCAGCAGTTTCGGTCCCGGGGAGCTGTTTTTT.